These T cell receptor beta chains were read from a single sample in a study of cytomegalovirus exposure and HLA in healthy donors. Data came from immunoSEQ multiplex PCR; TCRdb stores just in-frame clones and leaves some out. Among some 160,000 clones listed, around four fifths were seen once. The sequencing sample was made of PBMCs. The origin of the receptors is a man in his late teens or twenties in good health and CMV-seronegative. Each CDR3 is given with its conserved first and last residue. The order of the fields is V gene, J gene, clone size, D gene, CDR3 DNA, CDR3 protein. A D gene is named only where the DNA matches it firmly. The listing skips clone size in some rows; elsewhere it reads once, few, many or a size class.

v_call: TRBV15
j_call: TRBJ2-7
clone_size: NA
d_call: TRBD2
cdr3_nt: TGTGCCACCAGGACTAGCGGCCCTTCCTACGAGCAGTACTTC
cdr3_aa: CATRTSGPSYEQYF

v_call: TRBV15
j_call: TRBJ2-7
clone_size: NA
d_call: NA
cdr3_nt: TGTGCCACCAGCAGGATCCGGGACTACGAGCAGTACTTC
cdr3_aa: CATSRIRDYEQYF

v_call: TRBV4-1
j_call: TRBJ2-7
clone_size: NA
d_call: NA
cdr3_nt: TGCGCCAGCAGCCAAGATGGGGGGGGCCGATTGGAGCAGTACTTC
cdr3_aa: CASSQDGGGRLEQYF

v_call: TRBV5-1
j_call: TRBJ2-2
clone_size: NA
d_call: TRBD1
cdr3_nt: TGCGCCAGCAGCTTCGCGGGACAGGGGAACACCGGGGAGCTGTTTTTT
cdr3_aa: CASSFAGQGNTGELFF

v_call: TRBV15
j_call: TRBJ1-5
clone_size: few
d_call: NA
cdr3_nt: TGTGCCACCAGCTCGCGACAGGTCCTTCGCCCCAATCAGCCCCAGCATTTT
cdr3_aa: CATSSRQVLRPNQPQHF

v_call: TRBV7-2
j_call: TRBJ2-3
clone_size: once
d_call: NA
cdr3_nt: TGTGCCAGCAGCGACAGGTTCAGCACAGATACGCAGTATTTT
cdr3_aa: CASSDRFSTDTQYF

v_call: TRBV5-1
j_call: TRBJ1-5
clone_size: NA
d_call: NA
cdr3_nt: TGCGCCAGCAGCTTACCAGGGGAGAGGCGCAATCAGCCCCAGCATTTT
cdr3_aa: CASSLPGERRNQPQHF

v_call: TRBV25-1
j_call: TRBJ1-4
clone_size: NA
d_call: NA
cdr3_nt: TGTGCCAGCAGTGAATCAGGGGCCCCAAATGAAAAACTGTTTTTT
cdr3_aa: CASSESGAPNEKLFF

v_call: TRBV5-4
j_call: TRBJ2-7
clone_size: NA
d_call: TRBD2
cdr3_nt: TGTGCCAGCAGCGTGAGCTGGACTAGCGGGCCCTACGAGCAGTACTTC
cdr3_aa: CASSVSWTSGPYEQYF

v_call: TRBV27
j_call: TRBJ2-1
clone_size: NA
d_call: TRBD2
cdr3_nt: TGTGCCAGCCGACCATCAGGCGGGAGGGCCGTTGAGCAGTTCTTC
cdr3_aa: CASRPSGGRAVEQFF

v_call: TRBV7-3
j_call: TRBJ2-3
clone_size: NA
d_call: TRBD2
cdr3_nt: TGTGCCAGCAGCCCTCTTGAAGCGGGAGGCCTCGTCTTT
cdr3_aa: CASSPLEAGGLVF

v_call: TRBV5-4
j_call: TRBJ1-2
clone_size: NA
d_call: TRBD1
cdr3_nt: TGTGCCAGCAGCTTGGAAGGGGGCGATGACTATGGCTACACCTTC
cdr3_aa: CASSLEGGDDYGYTF

v_call: TRBV28
j_call: TRBJ1-5
clone_size: NA
d_call: NA
cdr3_nt: TGTGCCAGCAGTTCGGGGAAGAGAGGCCTTCAGCATTTT
cdr3_aa: CASSSGKRGLQHF

v_call: TRBV2
j_call: TRBJ2-7
clone_size: NA
d_call: TRBD2
cdr3_nt: TGTGCCAGCATGAGCGGGGGGGCTCCCTACGAGCAGTACTTC
cdr3_aa: CASMSGGAPYEQYF

v_call: TRBV29-1
j_call: TRBJ2-6
clone_size: NA
d_call: NA
cdr3_nt: TGCAGCGTTGACTTGGATCTTGCCTCCGCGGATTACTCTGGGGCCAACGTCCTGACTTTC
cdr3_aa: CSVDLDLASADYSGANVLTF

v_call: TRBV5-1
j_call: TRBJ2-2
clone_size: NA
d_call: NA
cdr3_nt: TGCGCCAGCAGCGACACCCGCGGGGCCGGGGAGCTGTTTTTT
cdr3_aa: CASSDTRGAGELFF

v_call: TRBV6-5
j_call: TRBJ1-5
clone_size: NA
d_call: NA
cdr3_nt: TGTGCCAGCAGTTACAGGGGGAGCAATCAGCCCCAGCATTTT
cdr3_aa: CASSYRGSNQPQHF

v_call: TRBV7-6
j_call: TRBJ1-3
clone_size: NA
d_call: TRBD1
cdr3_nt: TGTGCCAGCAGCGGGGGACAGGCCCTGGACTCTGGAAACACCATATATTTT
cdr3_aa: CASSGGQALDSGNTIYF

v_call: TRBV9
j_call: TRBJ2-3
clone_size: NA
d_call: NA
cdr3_nt: TGTGCCAGCAGCGTAGCCCCACAGGGCACAGATACGCAGTATTTT
cdr3_aa: CASSVAPQGTDTQYF

v_call: TRBV6-1
j_call: TRBJ2-7
clone_size: NA
d_call: TRBD2
cdr3_nt: TGTGCCAGCAGTGAGGACGGGGGGACCGCCTCCTACGAGCAGTACTTC
cdr3_aa: CASSEDGGTASYEQYF

v_call: TRBV5-4
j_call: TRBJ2-5
clone_size: NA
d_call: NA
cdr3_nt: TGTGCCAGCAGGTTGGGAAGTCCTACGTACCAAGAGACCCAGTACTTC
cdr3_aa: CASRLGSPTYQETQYF

v_call: TRBV15
j_call: TRBJ1-5
clone_size: NA
d_call: NA
cdr3_nt: TGTGCCACCAGCAGAGATAGGGCAGGGGCTCAGCCCCAGCATTTT
cdr3_aa: CATSRDRAGAQPQHF

v_call: TRBV10-3
j_call: TRBJ1-2
clone_size: NA
d_call: NA
cdr3_nt: TGTGCCATCAGTGAAAGGGGGGAGGGAGGCTACACCTTC
cdr3_aa: CAISERGEGGYTF

v_call: TRBV5-1
j_call: TRBJ2-3
clone_size: NA
d_call: TRBD2
cdr3_nt: TGCGCCAGCAGCAGGAGGACTAGCGGGAGTAGCACAGATACGCAGTATTTT
cdr3_aa: CASSRRTSGSSTDTQYF

v_call: TRBV7-6
j_call: TRBJ1-2
clone_size: NA
d_call: TRBD1
cdr3_nt: TGTGCCAGCAGCGGCTACAGGGGGCCCTATGGCTACACCTTC
cdr3_aa: CASSGYRGPYGYTF

v_call: TRBV5-4
j_call: TRBJ1-5
clone_size: NA
d_call: NA
cdr3_nt: TGTGCCAGCAGCTTGGATAGGGGAATCAATCAGCCCCAGCATTTT
cdr3_aa: CASSLDRGINQPQHF

v_call: TRBV6-6
j_call: TRBJ1-5
clone_size: NA
d_call: NA
cdr3_nt: TGTGCCAGCAGCATCGACACTTATAGCAATCAGCCCCAGCATTTT
cdr3_aa: CASSIDTYSNQPQHF

v_call: TRBV2
j_call: TRBJ1-1
clone_size: NA
d_call: NA
cdr3_nt: TGTGCCAGCAGCCCTTCGGGGGGGGCTGAAGCTTTCTTT
cdr3_aa: CASSPSGGAEAFF

v_call: TRBV7-6
j_call: TRBJ2-2
clone_size: NA
d_call: TRBD1
cdr3_nt: TGTGCCAGCAGCCAGGGGGCCGGGGAGCTGTTTTTT
cdr3_aa: CASSQGAGELFF

v_call: TRBV18
j_call: TRBJ1-1
clone_size: NA
d_call: NA
cdr3_nt: TGTGCCAGCTCCACGGGGGTTAACACTGAAGCTTTCTTT
cdr3_aa: CASSTGVNTEAFF

v_call: TRBV7-2
j_call: TRBJ2-1
clone_size: NA
d_call: TRBD1
cdr3_nt: TGTGCCAGCAGGGGACAGGGGGCAAGGGAGCAGTTCTTC
cdr3_aa: CASRGQGAREQFF

v_call: TRBV5-5
j_call: TRBJ2-7
clone_size: NA
d_call: TRBD1
cdr3_nt: TGTGCCAGCAGCTCGGGACAGGGGTTGTTCGAGCAGTACTTC
cdr3_aa: CASSSGQGLFEQYF

v_call: TRBV28
j_call: TRBJ1-3
clone_size: NA
d_call: NA
cdr3_nt: TGTGCCAGCAGTTTGTCGGGAAACACCATATATTTT
cdr3_aa: CASSLSGNTIYF

v_call: TRBV28
j_call: TRBJ1-1
clone_size: NA
d_call: NA
cdr3_nt: TGTGCCAGCAGTTCCCTAGACAGCCTCACTGAAGCTTTCTTT
cdr3_aa: CASSSLDSLTEAFF

v_call: TRBV5-8
j_call: TRBJ2-1
clone_size: NA
d_call: NA
cdr3_nt: TGTGCCAGCAGCCCCCGTTCCTACAATGAGCAGTTCTTC
cdr3_aa: CASSPRSYNEQFF

v_call: TRBV29-1
j_call: TRBJ1-2
clone_size: NA
d_call: NA
cdr3_nt: TGCAGCGTTGGGGCCTACGGCTATGGCTACACCTTC
cdr3_aa: CSVGAYGYGYTF

v_call: TRBV19
j_call: TRBJ1-2
clone_size: NA
d_call: NA
cdr3_nt: TGTGCCAGTAGCCCAGGGGTTCACTATGGCTACACCTTC
cdr3_aa: CASSPGVHYGYTF

v_call: TRBV11-3
j_call: TRBJ2-7
clone_size: NA
d_call: TRBD2
cdr3_nt: TGTGCCAGCAGCTTACGGGGAGTAGCGGGAGGGTCTTTGGACGAGCAGTACTTC
cdr3_aa: CASSLRGVAGGSLDEQYF

v_call: TRBV28
j_call: TRBJ1-2
clone_size: NA
d_call: NA
cdr3_nt: TGTGCCAGCCGAACACCCGGGGGGGGTTATGGCTACACCTTC
cdr3_aa: CASRTPGGGYGYTF

v_call: TRBV29-1
j_call: TRBJ1-3
clone_size: NA
d_call: NA
cdr3_nt: TGCAGCGTTTCTATCACCAATGGAAACACCATATATTTT
cdr3_aa: CSVSITNGNTIYF

v_call: TRBV2
j_call: TRBJ1-4
clone_size: NA
d_call: NA
cdr3_nt: TGTGCCAGCAGTGGGCAGGGTTATGAAAAACTGTTTTTT
cdr3_aa: CASSGQGYEKLFF

v_call: TRBV18
j_call: TRBJ1-4
clone_size: NA
d_call: NA
cdr3_nt: TGTGCCAGCTCAACTTCCGGGACTGACAATGAAAAACTGTTTTTT
cdr3_aa: CASSTSGTDNEKLFF